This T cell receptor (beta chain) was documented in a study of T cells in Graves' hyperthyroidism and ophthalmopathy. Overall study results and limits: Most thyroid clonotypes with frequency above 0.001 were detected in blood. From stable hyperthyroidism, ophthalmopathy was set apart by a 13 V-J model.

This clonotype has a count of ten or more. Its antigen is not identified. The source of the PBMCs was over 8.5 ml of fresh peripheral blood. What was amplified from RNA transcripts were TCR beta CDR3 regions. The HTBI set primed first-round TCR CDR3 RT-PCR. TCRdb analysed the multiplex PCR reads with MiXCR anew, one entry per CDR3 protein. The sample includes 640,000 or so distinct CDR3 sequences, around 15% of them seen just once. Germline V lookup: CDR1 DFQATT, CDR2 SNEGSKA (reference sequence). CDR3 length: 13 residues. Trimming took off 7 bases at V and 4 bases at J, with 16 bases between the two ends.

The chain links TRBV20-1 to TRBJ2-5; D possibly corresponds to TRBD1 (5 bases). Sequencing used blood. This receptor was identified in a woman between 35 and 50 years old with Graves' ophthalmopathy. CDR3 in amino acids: CSVHRPPIETQYF. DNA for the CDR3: TGCAGTGTCCACAGGCCCCCCATAGAGACCCAGTACTTC.